Below, 7 T cell receptor beta chains from the same sample are listed, as sequenced in a study of vaccination and CD4 T cells after COVID-19. No antigen has been assigned to these receptors. Treatment meaning: roughly nine-day PBMC culture with coronavirus spike peptide pools or control peptides (ViraFEST assay). Sequenced with the Oncomine TCR Beta short-read assay was DNA taken from cultured CD4+ T cells. TCRdb passed the PCR reads through MiXCR, listing each CDR3 protein once. In the table there are about 21,000 distinct CDR3 sequences, roughly 34% of which are singletons. The specimen comprised CD4+ T cells from blood, cultured in vitro, sampled before SARS-CoV-2 vaccination. These receptor sequences come from a human donor who had recovered from COVID-19.

This clonotype was seen more than once but under ten times. The rearrangement links TRBV7-8 to TRBJ1-5; 9 bases fit TRBD1. Germline V gene data show CDR1 as SGHVS and CDR2 as FQNEAQ. This CDR3 has 17 amino acids. V lost 4 bases, J lost 6 bases, and 13 bases stayed unmatched. CDR3 nucleotides: TGTGCCAGCAGCTCAGATACAGGGGGCGTAGGGTCTCAGCCCCAGCATTTT. Its translation is CASSSDTGGVGSQPQHF.

This clonotype was observed a few times. V is TRBV4-2 and J is TRBJ1-2; no clear D gene. The CDR3 covers 12 residues. Germline CDR1 LGHNA, CDR2 YNFKEQ. V gave up 5 bases and J gave up 4 bases, with 8 bases separating them. CDR3 sequence: CASSDGAYGYTF. Here the CDR3 DNA reads TGTGCCAGCAGCGACGGTGCCTATGGCTACACCTTC.

The chain has TRBV11-3 and TRBJ2-7; possible D gene TRBD2, 5 bases. Trimming removed 2 bases from V and 3 bases from J, with 11 bases in between. Germline CDR1 reads SGHNT; CDR2 reads YENEEA. The CDR3 contains 14 residues. DNA for the CDR3: TGTGCCAGCAGCTTATTCGGGGATAGCTACGAGCAGTACTTC. Amino acid sequence: CASSLFGDSYEQYF.

This clonotype was picked up a small number of times. The rearrangement uses TRBV20-1 and TRBJ2-7, with TRBD2 matching 15 bases. The CDR3 loop spans 17 amino acids. Trimming took 6 bases from V and 0 from J; bases not matched to a gene: 9. Germline CDR1 reads DFQATT; CDR2 reads SNEGSKA (reference sequence). CDR3 region: CSASGLAGGFSSYEQYF. The CDR3, as DNA: TGCAGTGCCAGTGGACTAGCGGGAGGGTTTAGCTCCTACGAGCAGTACTTC.

This clonotype was seen only a few times. The genes are TRBV6-2 or TRBV6-3 and TRBJ2-7; D uncertain. The CDR3 covers 14 residues. Germline lookup yields CDR1 MNHEY and CDR2 SVGEGT. V lost 5 bases and J lost 5, with 16 bases in between. CDR3 region: CASSPRLGMDEQYF. The CDR3 DNA is TGTGCCAGCAGTCCCAGGTTAGGTATGGACGAGCAGTACTTC.

CDR3 DNA sequence: TGCAGTGCTAGAGCTGGGAGGGATCAGCCCCAGCATTTT. Protein sequence: CSARAGRDQPQHF. The genes are TRBV20-1 and TRBJ1-5; the D is unclear. CDR1 and CDR2 from the germline V gene are DFQATT and SNEGSKA (reference sequence). Trimming took 1 base from V and 5 from J, leaving 9 bases between them. The CDR3 loop spans 13 amino acids.

This clonotype was detected only a few times. The chain recombines TRBV27 with TRBJ2-2; 11 bases are shared with TRBD2. V shed 6 bases and J 4 bases; nucleotides not matched to a gene: 4. Germline V gives CDR1 MNHEY, CDR2 SMNVEV (reference sequence). The CDR3 runs to 15 residues. CDR3: CASRAGTSGTGELFF. CDR3 sequence (DNA): TGTGCCAGCAGGGCCGGGACTAGCGGCACCGGGGAGCTGTTTTTT.